This T cell receptor beta chain was captured in a study of OX40 agonist ivuxolimab in advanced cancers. CDR1 SGHTA and CDR2 FQGTGA come from the germline V gene. CDR3 length equals 15 residues. The J segment lost 3 bases and the V segment lost 5 bases, leaving 6 bases of the junction unmatched. Sequencing used immunoSEQ multiplex PCR; TCRdb keeps in-frame clones, though not all of them. The table lists approximately 63,000 clones, more than 65% of them singletons. The clonotype comes from an adult with an advanced solid tumor such as melanoma, head and neck, liver or kidney cancer. The chain links TRBV7-3 to TRBJ2-2; TRBD2 agrees at 7 bases. The material was CD4+ or CD8+ T cells sorted from blood, obtained in a trial of the OX40 agonist ivuxolimab. DNA for the CDR3: TGTGCCAGCAGCCCCCGTACTAGCGACACCGGGGAGCTGTTTTTT. Translation: CASSPRTSDTGELFF.